A single sample is the source of the 21 T cell receptor beta chains below, sequenced in a study of tumor-infiltrating lymphocytes in primary liver carcinoma. Unsorted whole blood served as the source of blood RNA, and germline DNA was extracted as well. With around 450 ng total RNA as template and a constant-region primer, TCR beta cDNA was made. Investigators got TCR beta libraries out of three nested multiplex PCR rounds, done with slightly modified ARM-PCR. For around 9 cycles apiece, the opening two PCR rounds ran with TRBV1-TRBV30 forward primers and a C-beta reverse primer. TCRdb passed the multiplex PCR reads through MiXCR, listing each CDR3 protein once. The sample lists over 250,000 distinct CDR3 sequences, almost 60% occurring once. Sequenced: peripheral blood. The receptors were sampled from a woman in her thirties with primary liver carcinoma and hepatitis B virus infection.

V gene TRBV6-6 combines with J gene TRBJ2-4, with D tentatively TRBD1 or TRBD2 (5 bases each). The CDR3 loop spans 10 amino acids. Between the trimmed V and J ends, which lost 8 bases and 6 bases, there was a span of 5 bases. In germline, CDR1 is MNHNY, CDR2 SVGAGI (reference sequence). This chain's CDR3 is CASGGNIQYF. The CDR3 DNA is TGTGCCAGCGGGGGAAACATTCAGTACTTC.

The J gene is TRBJ1-1, the V gene TRBV6-5; D gene unclear. The CDR3 is 16 residues long. V lost 2 bases to trimming and J lost 1 base, with 14 bases between them. Per the germline V gene, CDR1 is MNHEY and CDR2 is SVGAGI. CDR3 DNA: TGTGCCAGCAGTTACGGGGAGGGCAACCGGAACACTGAAGCTTTCTTT. Its protein product is CASSYGEGNRNTEAFF.

Note on this clonotype: This could be a read error, since a much larger clone is one nucleotide away. The chain has TRBV6-6 and TRBJ2-4; TRBD2 agrees at 12 bases. CDR3 size: 12 residues. Germline values: CDR1 MNHNY, CDR2 SVGAGI (reference sequence). With 10 bases clipped from V and 8 bases from J, the junction kept 3 bases outside the gene matches. The CDR3 bases are TGTGCCATCCGACTAGCGGGAGACATTCAGTACTTC. Translation: CAIRLAGDIQYF.

This clonotype was observed a few times. V and J are TRBV4-1 and TRBJ2-7, with D possibly matching TRBD2 (5 bases). This CDR3 has 14 residues. Germline V gene lookup returns CDR1 MGHRA and CDR2 YSYEKL. The V end was cut by 0 bases, the J end by 4 bases, with 10 bases between. The CDR3 region has the DNA TGCGCCAGCAGCCAAGAAGGAGGCAAGTACGAGCAGTACTTC. Its protein product is CASSQEGGKYEQYF.

Worth noting for this clonotype: At one end, the junction sequence differs from germline, possibly due to a read error. The chain recombines TRBV11-2 with TRBJ2-1; D is unresolved. This CDR3 region has 13 residues. The germline CDR1 and CDR2 sequences are SGHAT and FQNNGV. CDR3 DNA: TGTGCCAGCAGTTGGGAAAACTACAATGAGCAGTCCTTC. It yields the protein CASSWENYNEQSF.

Comment on this clonotype: Mismatch with germline at one junction end may stem from a read error. The V and J genes are TRBV5-4 and TRBJ2-3, with 7 nucleotides matching TRBD1. Germline-derived CDR1 and CDR2 are SGHNT and YYREEE (reference sequence). CDR3 length: 19 amino acids. CDR3 in amino acids: CASEERGGQRRSRTGTQYF. Written as DNA, the CDR3 is TGTGCCAGCGAGGAACGAGGGGGACAGCGGAGATCCCGCACAGGTACGCAGTATTTT.

Details on this clonotype: An end of the junction differs from the germline gene, which may be a read error. This chain connects TRBV5-5 to TRBJ2-1; TRBD2 agrees at 9 bases. Germline lookup yields CDR1 SGHKS and CDR2 YYEKEE (reference sequence). This CDR3 has 16 residues. The CDR3 nucleotides are TGTGCCAGCAGCTTGGGCGTAATAGCGGGGGCCAATGAGGAGTTCTTC. The encoded protein is CASSLGVIAGANEEFF.

This clonotype has a count of ten or more. V gene TRBV6-1 combines with J gene TRBJ2-6; 8 bases line up with TRBD1. The CDR3 totals 17 residues. The germline V gene encodes CDR1 MNHNS and CDR2 SASEGT. J lost 1 base, V lost 9 bases, and 11 bases had no gene match. The CDR3 loop reads CASTPPGGTSGANVLTF. For the CDR3, the DNA is TGTGCCAGTACGCCCCCAGGGGGCACTTCTGGGGCCAACGTCCTGACTTTC.

A note on this clonotype: A much larger clone differs by one base, so this may be a read error. This chain links TRBV12-5 with TRBJ2-7; no reliable D call. The V end lost 1 base, the J end lost 1 base, and 5 bases lay between the germline ends. Germline CDR1 is LGHNT and CDR2 is FRNRAP. The CDR3 is made up of 13 amino acids. The chain's CDR3 is CASGLGLSYEQYF. CDR3 in DNA: TGTGCTAGTGGTTTGGGACTGTCCTACGAGCAGTACTTC. The full variable domain, its missing parts supplied by reference TRBV12-5 and TRBJ2-7, is DARVTQTPRHKVTEMGQEVTMRCQPILGHNTVFWYRQTMMQGLELLAYFRNRAPLDDSGMPKDRFSAEMPDATLATLKIQPSEPRDSAVYFCASGLGLSYEQYFGPGTRLTVT.

This clonotype appeared a few times. The chain combines TRBV6-5 with TRBJ2-1, with D tentatively TRBD2 (5 bases). This CDR3 is built from 13 residues. CDR1 MNHEY and CDR2 SVGAGI come from the germline V gene. The V end lost 5 bases, the J end lost 6 bases, and 11 bases lay between the germline ends. CDR3 residues: CASSKSGTNEQFF. CDR3 in DNA: TGTGCCAGCAGTAAGTCGGGAACCAATGAGCAGTTCTTC.

This clonotype was counted ten times or more. V usage is TRBV6-5 and J usage is TRBJ1-2, with 9 nucleotides matching TRBD1. Per germline, CDR1 MNHEY and CDR2 SVGAGI. The CDR3 has 16 amino acids. Losses at the gene ends were 6 bases for V and 1 base for J; bases not matched to a gene: 9. In nucleotides, the CDR3 is TGTGCCAGCAGACAAACCGGGACAGGGAATAACTATGGCTACACCTTC. Translation: CASRQTGTGNNYGYTF.

About this clonotype: This may stem from a read error, because a much larger clone lies one nucleotide away. The rearrangement joins TRBV29-1 to TRBJ1-1, with D perhaps TRBD1 (6 bases). The CDR3 loop spans 11 amino acids. Germline values: CDR1 SQVTM, CDR2 ANQGSEA. This CDR3 is CSVDWGAETFF. The CDR3 bases are TGCAGCGTTGATTGGGGGGCTGAAACTTTCTTT.

This chain connects TRBV11-2 to TRBJ2-3; D call uncertain. The CDR3 spans 16 residues. The V gene's germline CDR1 is SGHAT and CDR2 FQNNGV. The V end lost 11 bases, the J end lost 1 base, and 22 bases lay between the germline ends. For the CDR3, the DNA is TGTGCCGGCACCTCAAGAACGGGCCTTGGCACAGATACGCAGTATTTT. Translated, it gives CAGTSRTGLGTDTQYF.

This clonotype showed up many times. V is TRBV6-5 and J is TRBJ2-2, with D maybe TRBD2 (5 bases). Germline CDR1 and CDR2: MNHEY and SVGAGI. This CDR3 has 17 amino acids. V lost 7 bases to trimming and J lost 3 bases, with 21 bases between them. In nucleotides, the CDR3 is TGTGCCAGCAACCCGGAGAGGACGGGATGGGACACCGGGGAGCTGTTTTTT. Its protein is CASNPERTGWDTGELFF.

Note on this clonotype: Relative to the germline gene, one junction end is altered; a read error may explain this. The chain recombines TRBV6-2 or TRBV6-3 with TRBJ2-3, with D possibly matching TRBD2 (5 bases). CDR1 is MNHEY and CDR2 is SVGEGT in the germline V gene. CDR3 size: 17 residues. DNA for the CDR3: TGTGCCAGCAGTTACGATTATGAGGGATCTAGCAAAGATACGCAGTATTTT. It translates to CASSYDYEGSSKDTQYF.

Notes on this clonotype: Being one base from a much bigger clone, this may be a read error. The chain recombines TRBV11-3 with TRBJ2-1, with D possibly matching TRBD2 (6 bases). This CDR3 comprises 14 residues. The germline V gene has CDR1 SGHNT and CDR2 YENEEA. The CDR3 here is CASSLDSGYNGQLF. As DNA, the CDR3 is TGTGCCAGCAGCTTGGATAGCGGCTACAATGGGCAGCTCTTC.

On this clonotype itself: Its ends do not fully match the called genes, so a read error is possible. This chain connects TRBV28 to TRBJ2-7, with TRBD2 matching 7 bases. Germline assignment: CDR1 MDHEN and CDR2 SYDVKM. This CDR3 is built from 13 residues. The CDR3 region has the DNA TGTGCCAGCATTAAGAGCGGGACCTACGAGCAGCACTTC. It translates to CASIKSGTYEQHF.

The gene calls are TRBV4-3 and TRBJ1-2; no clear D gene. The CDR3 spans 16 residues. Germline CDR1 reads LGHNA; CDR2 reads YSLEER. Trimming left V 0 bases short and J 0 bases short, with 11 bases between. This CDR3 reads CASSQDWTASNYGYTF. For the CDR3, the DNA is TGCGCCAGCAGCCAAGATTGGACGGCTTCTAACTATGGCTACACCTTC.

On this clonotype itself: The junction does not match germline at one end; this may be a read error. This sequence joins TRBV4-2 and TRBJ2-2, with 7 bases lining up with TRBD2. The germline V gene encodes CDR1 LGHNA and CDR2 YNFKEQ. The CDR3 extends over 15 amino acids. The CDR3 nucleotides are TGTGCCGGCAGCCAACGCCTAGCGGCCACCGGGGAGCCGTTTTTT. Translated: CAGSQRLAATGEPFF.

As concerns this clonotype: Germline and junction disagree at one end, which may indicate a read error. The chain links TRBV7-8 to TRBJ2-7; D is ambiguous. There are 14 residues in the CDR3. Germline CDR1 SGHVS, CDR2 FQNEAQ. Here the CDR3 DNA reads TGTGCCAGCAGCACCCTTCCAGCCTCCCACGAGCAGTACTTC. This gives the protein CASSTLPASHEQYF.

This chain links TRBV6-5 with TRBJ2-7; D is unclear. V was shortened by 0 bases and J by 3 bases, with 9 bases between the two germline ends. Germline V gene data show CDR1 as MNHEY and CDR2 as SVGAGI. This CDR3 is 14 amino acids long. CDR3 bases: TGTGCCAGCAGTTACTCTTCTAGGAGCTACGAGCAGTACTTC. This codes for CASSYSSRSYEQYF.